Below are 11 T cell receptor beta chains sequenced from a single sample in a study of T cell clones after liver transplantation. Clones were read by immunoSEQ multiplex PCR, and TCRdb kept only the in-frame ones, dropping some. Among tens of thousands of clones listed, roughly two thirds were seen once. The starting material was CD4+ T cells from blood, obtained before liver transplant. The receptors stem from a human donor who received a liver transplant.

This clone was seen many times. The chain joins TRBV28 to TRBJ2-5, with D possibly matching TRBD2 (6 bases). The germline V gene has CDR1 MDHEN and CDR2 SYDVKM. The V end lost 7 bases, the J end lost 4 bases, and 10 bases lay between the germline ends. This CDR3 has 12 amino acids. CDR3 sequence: CASTAGIETQYF. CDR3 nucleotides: TGTGCCAGCACCGCGGGAATAGAGACCCAGTACTTC.

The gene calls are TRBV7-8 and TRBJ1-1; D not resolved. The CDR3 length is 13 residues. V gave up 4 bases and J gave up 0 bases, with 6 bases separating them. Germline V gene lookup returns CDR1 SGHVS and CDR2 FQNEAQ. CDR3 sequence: CASSSQVNTEAFF. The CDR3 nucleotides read TGTGCCAGCAGCTCTCAGGTGAACACTGAAGCTTTCTTT.

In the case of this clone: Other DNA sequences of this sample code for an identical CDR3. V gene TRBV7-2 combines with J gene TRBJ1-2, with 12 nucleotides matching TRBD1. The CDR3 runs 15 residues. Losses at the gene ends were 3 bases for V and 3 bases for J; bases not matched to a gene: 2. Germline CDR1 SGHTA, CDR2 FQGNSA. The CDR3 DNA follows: TGTGCCAGCAGCTTTAGGGACAGGGGGCACTATGGCTACACCTTC. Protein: CASSFRDRGHYGYTF.

CDR3 amino acids: CASSLLSGTGAYEQYF. The CDR3 DNA follows: TGTGCCAGCAGCTTATTGAGCGGGACAGGGGCCTACGAGCAGTACTTC. The chain recombines TRBV11-2 with TRBJ2-7, with TRBD1 matching 10 bases. V was clipped by 2 bases and J by 2 bases; unmatched bases: 6. The CDR3 has 16 amino acids. Germline V CDR1 and CDR2: SGHAT, FQNNGV.

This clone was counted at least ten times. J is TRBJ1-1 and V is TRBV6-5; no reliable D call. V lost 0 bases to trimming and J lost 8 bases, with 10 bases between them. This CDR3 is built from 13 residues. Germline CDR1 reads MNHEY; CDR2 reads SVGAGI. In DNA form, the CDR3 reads TGTGCCAGCAGTTACTCTTCCGGGAAGGAAGCTTTCTTT. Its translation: CASSYSSGKEAFF.

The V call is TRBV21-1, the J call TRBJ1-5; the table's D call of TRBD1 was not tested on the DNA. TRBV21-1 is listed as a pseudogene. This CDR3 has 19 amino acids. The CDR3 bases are TGTGCCAGCAGCTCTCGGACAGCCTTAATAGGGGGTAGCAATCAGCCCCAGCATTTT. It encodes CASSSRTALIGGSNQPQHF.

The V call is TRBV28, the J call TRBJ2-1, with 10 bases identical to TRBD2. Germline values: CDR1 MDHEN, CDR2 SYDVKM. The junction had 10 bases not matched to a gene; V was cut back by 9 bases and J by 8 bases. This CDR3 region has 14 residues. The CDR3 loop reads CASASSGGWYEQFF. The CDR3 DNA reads TGTGCCAGTGCATCTAGCGGGGGATGGTATGAGCAGTTCTTC.

For the CDR3, the DNA is TGTGCCAGCAGAGAGCAGGTGAACGAGCAGTACTTC. Translating gives CASREQVNEQYF. The chain employs TRBV6-1 and TRBJ2-7; the D is unclear. The germline V gene encodes CDR1 MNHNS and CDR2 SASEGT. The CDR3 runs to 12 residues. V lost 6 bases, J lost 5 bases, and 11 bases lay in between.

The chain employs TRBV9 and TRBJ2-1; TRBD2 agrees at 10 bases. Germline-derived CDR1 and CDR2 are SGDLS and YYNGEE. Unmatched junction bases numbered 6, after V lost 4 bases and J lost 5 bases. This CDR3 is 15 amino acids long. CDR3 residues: CASSPLAGRNNEQFF. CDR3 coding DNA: TGTGCCAGCAGCCCACTAGCGGGGCGGAACAATGAGCAGTTCTTC.

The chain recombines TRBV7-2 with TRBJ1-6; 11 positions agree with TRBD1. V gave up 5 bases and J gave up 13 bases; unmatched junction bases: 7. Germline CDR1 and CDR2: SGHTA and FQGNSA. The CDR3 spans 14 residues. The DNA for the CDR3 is TGTGCCAGCAGCCCTGGGACAGGGGGTTTCCCCCTCCACTTT. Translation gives CASSPGTGGFPLHF.

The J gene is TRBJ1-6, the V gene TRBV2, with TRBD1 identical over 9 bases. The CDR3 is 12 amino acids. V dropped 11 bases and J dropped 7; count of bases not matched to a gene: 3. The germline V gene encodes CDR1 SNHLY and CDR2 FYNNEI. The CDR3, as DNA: TGTGCCGCGGGGACAGGGAATTCACCCCTCCACTTT. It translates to CAAGTGNSPLHF. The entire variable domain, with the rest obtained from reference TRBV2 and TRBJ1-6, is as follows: EPEVTQTPSHQVTQMGQEVILRCVPISNHLYFYWYRQILGQKVEFLVSFYNNEISEKSEIFDDQFSVERPDGSNFTLKIRSTKLEDSAMYFCAAGTGNSPLHFGNGTRLTVT.